Here is one TCR beta chain with its context. Germline V gene sequence: CDR1 SGHTA, CDR2 FQGNSA. CDR3 size: 14 residues. V lost 5 bases, J lost 0 bases, and 4 bases stayed unmatched. This sample stems from a study of neoadjuvant nivolumab and ipilimumab in lung cancer. Sequencing was performed with immunoSEQ multiplex PCR; in TCRdb, only in-frame clones are kept and a portion is missing. The sample includes about 26,000 clones, 80% of them seen just once. Sequences were derived from peripheral blood, sampled before neoadjuvant nivolumab, alone or with ipilimumab. The TCR originated in an adult with non-small cell lung cancer. The J gene is TRBJ2-7, the V gene TRBV7-2; 7 bases line up with TRBD1. CDR3 region: CASSLTGFSYEQYF. CDR3 nucleotides: TGTGCCAGCAGCCTGACAGGGTTCTCCTACGAGCAGTACTTC.